Listed below are T cell receptor beta chains from one sample, sequenced in a study of tumor-infiltrating lymphocytes in glioblastoma multiforme. Using its own MiXCR run on the multiplex PCR reads, TCRdb lists one record per CDR3 protein. This sample has 7,000 to 9,500 distinct CDR3 sequences, with about 79% found just once. What was sequenced was brain tumor tissue. Source of these receptors: a male donor with glioblastoma. CDR3s include the opening cysteine and the closing phenylalanine or tryptophan.

TRBV29-1	TRBJ2-5	CSVERSEKLKNKYF
TRBV20-1	TRBJ2-3	CSALTYISADTQYF
TRBV11-2	TRBJ2-7	CAGSFSSLALYERYF
TRBV4-2	TRBJ2-3	CASSHGLSTDTQYF
TRBV7-8	TRBJ1-4	CASSLATSTGEGEKLFF
TRBV5-1	TRBJ2-1	CASRSGTGSGETQFF
TRBV20-1	TRBJ1-1	CSASGEMNTETFF
TRBV5-1	TRBJ2-1	CATSDPGQGYNEQFF
TRBV20-1	TRBJ2-3	CSASRPGLAWGPSSTDTQYF
TRBV29-1	TRBJ2-7	CGVKGTGGFYEQYF
TRBV11-3	TRBJ2-1	CASSPQSSRNEQFF
TRBV11-3	TRBJ1-3	CASSVTSNSGNTIYF
TRBV10-3	TRBJ2-3	CAISASSGGFTDTQYF
TRBV11-2	TRBJ1-2	CANSPRPGQVDRYGYTF
TRBV10-3	TRBJ2-3	CAIRAGLAGADTQYF
TRBV11-2	TRBJ2-1	CASSLAGPSGNEQFF